The rows below give T cell receptor beta chains drawn from one sample of a study of shared clonotypes between healthy human individuals. Profiling relied on immunoSEQ multiplex PCR, and the TCRdb table lists in-frame clones only, not all of them. The profile covers about 680,000 clones, with 60% to 80% appearing a single time and under 2% taken by the ten largest. The specimen sequenced was memory CD4+ T cells sorted from blood. The receptors come from a woman aged 25 to 45 in good health. Each CDR3 is given with its conserved first and last residue. D genes are given only for firm matches. Clone size is stated in some rows and not others, as once, few, many or a class when expanded.

clone_size	d_call	v_call	cdr3_length	j_call	cdr3_aa	cdr3_nt
NA	TRBD2	TRBV7-9	14	TRBJ2-7	CASSGSGRVYEQYF	TGTGCCAGCAGCGGTAGCGGGAGAGTGTACGAGCAGTACTTC
NA	NA	TRBV2	16	TRBJ2-3	CASSFSSPGGTDTQYF	TGTGCCAGCAGTTTCTCGTCCCCAGGGGGCACAGATACGCAGTATTTT
NA	NA	TRBV28	11	TRBJ2-7	CASSFEYEQYF	TGTGCCAGCAGTTTCGAGTACGAGCAGTACTTC
NA	TRBD1	TRBV5-1	15	TRBJ2-2	CASSLGDRGTGELFF	TGCGCCAGCAGCTTGGGGGACAGGGGAACCGGGGAGCTGTTTTTT
NA	TRBD2	TRBV6-1	23	TRBJ2-6	CASSEGFRASGKAGGTGANVLTF	TGTGCCAGCAGTGAAGGCTTCCGGGCTAGCGGGAAGGCTGGTGGTACTGGGGCCAACGTCCTGACTTTC
NA	NA	TRBV27	16	TRBJ2-2	CASKIGRSVYTGELFF	TGTGCCAGCAAAATAGGGAGGTCGGTCTACACCGGGGAGCTGTTTTTT
NA	TRBD1	TRBV19	16	TRBJ1-2	CASRYAGGGSRNGYTF	TGTGCCAGTAGGTATGCAGGGGGCGGAAGTAGAAATGGCTACACCTTC
NA	NA	TRBV4-3	13	TRBJ2-7	CASSPDIQREQYF	TGCGCCAGCAGCCCGGACATCCAGCGTGAGCAGTACTTC
NA	TRBD2	TRBV6-1	15	TRBJ2-3	CASRTTSGNTDTQYF	TGTGCCAGCAGGACGACTAGCGGAAACACAGATACGCAGTATTTT
NA	NA	TRBV5-1	16	TRBJ2-3	CASSLALGFTTDTQYF	TGCGCCAGCAGCTTGGCCCTAGGCTTCACCACAGATACGCAGTATTTT
NA	TRBD1	TRBV6-5	14	TRBJ1-1	CASSRTGGNTEAFF	TGTGCCAGCAGTCGGACAGGGGGAAACACTGAAGCTTTCTTT
NA	NA	TRBV18	14	TRBJ1-1	CASSPLQGDGEAFF	TGTGCCAGCTCACCCCTACAGGGCGACGGTGAAGCTTTCTTT
once	TRBD2	TRBV14	16	TRBJ2-3	CASSRGLAGAIDTQYF	TGTGCCAGCAGCCGGGGACTAGCGGGAGCGATAGATACGCAGTATTTT
NA	NA	TRBV27	15	TRBJ1-6	CASSLRTASNSPLHF	TGTGCCAGCAGTTTACGAACGGCTTCTAATTCACCCCTCCACTTT
NA	NA	TRBV7-2	14	TRBJ2-2	CASSLGGNTGELFF	TGTGCCAGCAGCTTAGGGGGTAACACCGGGGAGCTGTTTTTT
many	NA	TRBV28	11	TRBJ2-3	CASASTDTQYF	TGTGCCAGCGCTAGCACAGATACGCAGTATTTT
NA	NA	TRBV28	17	TRBJ2-6	CASSVPGQPWGANVLTF	TGTGCCAGCAGTGTACCGGGACAACCTTGGGGGGCCAACGTCCTGACTTTC
NA	NA	TRBV14	16	TRBJ2-3	CASSQVGGTRTDTQYF	TGTGCCAGCAGCCAAGTTGGGGGAACCCGCACAGATACGCAGTATTTT
NA	TRBD2	TRBV2	18	TRBJ2-1	CASRLGLAGGRSYNEQFF	TGTGCCAGCAGATTGGGACTAGCGGGAGGCCGCTCCTACAATGAGCAGTTCTTC
few	NA	TRBV11-3	16	TRBJ2-2	CASSPQGAGNTGELFF	TGTGCCAGCAGCCCCCAAGGAGCGGGGAACACCGGGGAGCTGTTTTTT
NA	NA	TRBV2	15	TRBJ2-7	CASSLQGAPAYEQYF	TGTGCCAGCAGTTTACAGGGCGCCCCGGCTTACGAGCAGTACTTC
NA	TRBD2	TRBV10-3	14	TRBJ2-2	CAISSGTGGGELFF	TGTGCCATCAGCAGCGGGACCGGGGGCGGGGAGCTGTTTTTT
NA	NA	TRBV5-1	13	TRBJ2-2	CASSTSIVGELFF	TGCGCCAGCAGCACATCAATAGTGGGGGAGCTGTTTTTT
few	TRBD2	TRBV5-1	17	TRBJ2-3	CASSQLAGGGSTDTQYF	TGCGCCAGCAGCCAGTTAGCGGGAGGGGGAAGCACAGATACGCAGTATTTT
NA	NA	TRBV10-2	14	TRBJ1-1	CASIDSGMNTEAFF	TGCGCCAGCATTGACAGCGGAATGAACACTGAAGCTTTCTTT
NA	NA	TRBV19	12	TRBJ2-5	CASSRWGETQYF	TGTGCCAGTAGCCGTTGGGGAGAGACCCAGTACTTC
NA	TRBD2	TRBV18	17	TRBJ2-7	CASSRSGGSSGSYEQYF	TGTGCCAGCTCACGGTCGGGCGGTAGTAGCGGGAGTTACGAGCAGTACTTC
NA	NA	TRBV11-2	14	TRBJ2-7	CASRPGLWVHEQYF	TGTGCCAGCAGGCCGGGACTCTGGGTCCACGAGCAGTACTTC
NA	TRBD1	TRBV6-5	15	TRBJ1-1	CASSQGRQGATEAFF	TGTGCCAGCAGCCAAGGCCGACAGGGGGCCACTGAAGCTTTCTTT
NA	NA	TRBV7-9	12	TRBJ1-5	CASSYSNQPQHF	TGTGCCAGCAGCTATAGCAATCAGCCCCAGCATTTT
few	TRBD2	TRBV4-1	17	TRBJ2-3	CASSQDSSGIGTDTQYF	TGCGCCAGCAGCCAAGACTCTAGCGGGATCGGCACAGATACGCAGTATTTT
NA	TRBD2	TRBV6-5	15	TRBJ2-5	CASSPTSASQETQYF	TGTGCCAGCAGTCCAACTAGCGCTAGTCAAGAGACCCAGTACTTC
NA	TRBD1	TRBV10-2	13	TRBJ1-4	CASGLAGGEKLFF	TGCGCCAGCGGGTTGGCAGGGGGGGAAAAACTGTTTTTT
NA	NA	TRBV5-6	11	TRBJ2-1	CASSSGSLKFF	TGTGCCAGCAGCTCTGGGAGTTTGAAGTTCTTC
once	NA	TRBV6-1	14	TRBJ1-5	CASTGGHRDQPQHF	TGTGCCAGCACCGGGGGGCATCGTGATCAGCCCCAGCATTTT
NA	NA	TRBV28	15	TRBJ1-5	CASSLPQDGNQPQHF	TGTGCCAGCAGTTTACCCCAGGACGGGAATCAGCCCCAGCATTTT
NA	TRBD2	TRBV29-1	14	TRBJ2-1	CSANGRVGRNEQFF	TGCAGCGCGAACGGGAGGGTGGGGAGGAATGAGCAGTTCTTC
NA	NA	TRBV30	13	TRBJ2-3	CAWSVGGIDTQYF	TGTGCCTGGAGTGTGGGGGGAATCGATACGCAGTATTTT
NA	NA	TRBV13	13	TRBJ2-7	CASSLVRQNEQYF	TGTGCCAGCAGCTTAGTCCGCCAGAACGAGCAGTACTTC
NA	TRBD1	TRBV28	14	TRBJ2-2	CASSTTGVGGELFF	TGTGCCAGCAGTACGACAGGGGTAGGGGGGGAGCTGTTTTTT
NA	NA	TRBV7-2	15	TRBJ2-7	CASSPWLISSYEQYF	TGTGCCAGCAGCCCTTGGCTGATAAGCTCCTACGAGCAGTACTTC
NA	TRBD2	TRBV7-2	17	TRBJ2-7	CASSLGVGLAGGYEQYF	TGTGCCAGCAGCTTAGGTGTCGGACTAGCGGGAGGCTACGAGCAGTACTTC
few	TRBD1	TRBV2	12	TRBJ2-7	CASSYQGVEQYF	TGTGCCAGCAGTTACCAGGGGGTCGAGCAGTACTTC
NA	TRBD2	TRBV6-6	15	TRBJ2-7	CASSPTGGASYEQYF	TGTGCCAGCAGTCCGACGGGAGGGGCTTCCTACGAGCAGTACTTC
NA	TRBD2	TRBV5-4	14	TRBJ2-1	CASSLVGTNNEQFF	TGTGCCAGCAGCTTGGTCGGGACTAACAATGAGCAGTTCTTC
many	NA	TRBV18	12	TRBJ2-7	CASSPQSYEQYF	TGTGCCAGCTCACCACAGTCCTACGAGCAGTACTTC
NA	NA	TRBV25-1	18	TRBJ2-7	CASSIGQGATSGPLEQYF	TGTGCCAGCAGCATAGGGCAGGGGGCAACTAGCGGCCCTCTCGAGCAGTACTTC